This is a list of T cell receptor beta chains from one sample in a study of blood T cell repertoires in COVID-19. TCRdb keeps only in-frame clones here, not all; method: immunoSEQ multiplex PCR. Among about 500,000 clones listed, around nine tenths were seen once. Material for sequencing was peripheral blood. All receptors come from a woman aged 50 to 60 with COVID-19, enrolled during active disease. Both conserved end residues are part of each CDR3. Each record gives: clone size, J gene, V gene, D gene, CDR3 DNA, CDR3 protein. The D gene is left open where the match is weak. Not every row has a clone size; where given, it reads once, few, many or a size class.

.,TRBJ2-1,TRBV19,TRBD2,TGTGCCAGTAGTACCTCTCGGGGGGTGGAGGAGCAGTTCTTC,CASSTSRGVEEQFF
.,TRBJ2-3,TRBV12-5,.,TGTGCTAGTGGCCTAAGGGGATTCGCAGATACGCAGTATTTT,CASGLRGFADTQYF
.,TRBJ1-6,TRBV6-5,.,TGTGCCAGCACCGACTTGACAGGATATAATTCACCCCTCCACTTT,CASTDLTGYNSPLHF
.,TRBJ1-1,TRBV15,.,TGTGCCGCGACACCAGCAGAGAACACTGAAGCTTTCTTT,CAATPAENTEAFF
.,TRBJ2-1,TRBV18,TRBD1,TGTGCCAGCTCACAGGCTTCTTGGGACAGGGATACTCTAGGCGATGAGCAGTTCTTC,CASSQASWDRDTLGDEQFF
.,TRBJ1-1,TRBV30,.,TGTGCCTGGAACCTAGCCCCAATGAACACTGAAGCTTTCTTT,CAWNLAPMNTEAFF
.,TRBJ2-7,TRBV2,TRBD2,TGTGCCAGCAGTGTCGAACGGGGGGGTTCCTACGAGCAGTACTTC,CASSVERGGSYEQYF
.,TRBJ2-3,TRBV28,.,TGTGCCAGCAGTTTGGTGGGGGGGCCCTCTAGCACAGATACGCAGTATTTT,CASSLVGGPSSTDTQYF
.,TRBJ1-3,TRBV6-5,.,TGTGCCAGCAGCCGGGGAACGATCTCTGGAAACACCATATATTTT,CASSRGTISGNTIYF
.,TRBJ1-3,TRBV15,.,TGTGCCACCAGTCATCCAGCTGGAAACACCATATATTTT,CATSHPAGNTIYF
.,TRBJ2-7,TRBV7-3,TRBD2,TGTGCCAGCAGCTTAATGGGGGGGAACGAGCAGTACTTC,CASSLMGGNEQYF
.,TRBJ1-2,TRBV27,.,TGTGCCAGCAGTTTGGGCAGAGGGATGTACTATGGCTACACCTTC,CASSLGRGMYYGYTF
few,TRBJ2-2,TRBV7-2,TRBD2,TGTGCCAGCAGCCCAGCGACTAGCGGGGGAGCCGGGGAGCTGTTTTTT,CASSPATSGGAGELFF
.,TRBJ2-7,TRBV5-6,.,TGTGCCAGCAGCTTGGGGAGGGACGAGCAGTACTTC,CASSLGRDEQYF
.,TRBJ1-2,TRBV3-1/TRBV3-2,.,TGTGCCAGCAGCCAAGAAAGGATGCTGACTTCCTACACCTTC,CASSQERMLTSYTF
.,TRBJ2-3,TRBV7-9,TRBD1,TGTGCCAGCAGCTTGCCAGACAGGGGCACAGATACGCAGTATTTT,CASSLPDRGTDTQYF
.,TRBJ2-7,TRBV12-3/TRBV12-4,.,TGTGCCAGCACCTTGACAGGCTCCTACGAGCAGTACTTC,CASTLTGSYEQYF
.,TRBJ1-3,TRBV6-5,.,TGTGCCAGCCATAGTCCCTCGGTAAACACCATATATTTT,CASHSPSVNTIYF
.,TRBJ1-5,TRBV19,.,TGTGCCAGTAGTAGTTCGGCCCAGGGTCAGCCCCAGCATTTT,CASSSSAQGQPQHF
.,TRBJ2-7,TRBV12-2,.,TGTGCAAGTCGCTTTAACGTCAGCTACGAGCAGTACTTC,CASRFNVSYEQYF
.,TRBJ2-2,TRBV3-1/TRBV3-2,TRBD2,TGTGCCAGCAGCCCCGGGACTAGCGGGACCGGGGAGCTGTTTTTT,CASSPGTSGTGELFF
.,TRBJ2-5,TRBV28,TRBD2,TGTGCCAGCAGTTTAATCCGGGGGGGCAGAGAGACCCAGTACTTC,CASSLIRGGRETQYF
.,TRBJ1-5,TRBV2,.,TGTGCCAGCAGTGATTCTCAGGGACTAAATCAGCCCCAGCATTTT,CASSDSQGLNQPQHF
.,TRBJ2-2,TRBV2,TRBD2,TGTGCCAGCGGGGGGGGGACCGGGGAGCTGTTTTTT,CASGGGTGELFF
.,TRBJ2-3,TRBV6-5,TRBD2,TGTGCCAGCAGTTACTCTCCCCGGGGACTAGCGGAGTATTTT,CASSYSPRGLAEYF
.,TRBJ1-2,TRBV6-5,TRBD1,TGTGCCAGCACGGCTGGACAGGGCCCCTATGGCTACACCTTC,CASTAGQGPYGYTF
.,TRBJ1-5,TRBV6-6,.,TGTGCCAGCAGTCCCCGAGTACAGGACGACCAGCATTTT,CASSPRVQDDQHF
.,TRBJ1-6,TRBV5-1,TRBD1,TGCGCCAGCAGCCCCGGGACAGGGGCTGATTCACCCCTCCACTTT,CASSPGTGADSPLHF
.,TRBJ1-2,TRBV7-2,.,TGTGCCAGCAGCTTAGGGGCGGGGGGTGGCTATGGCTACACCTTC,CASSLGAGGGYGYTF
.,TRBJ2-2,TRBV27,TRBD1,TGTGCCAGCAGTCTCAAACCGGGACAGGGAGCCGGGGAGCTGTTTTTT,CASSLKPGQGAGELFF
.,TRBJ2-7,TRBV6-4,TRBD1,TGTGCCAGCAGTCTGGACAGGGGGTACGAGCAGTACTTC,CASSLDRGYEQYF
.,TRBJ1-2,TRBV7-9,TRBD1,TGTGCCAGCAGCCGGGACAGGGGATTCTATGGCTACACCTTC,CASSRDRGFYGYTF
.,TRBJ2-7,TRBV24-1,TRBD1,TGTGCCACCAGTGATTTGGAGCAGGGGGCTTACGAGCAGTACTTC,CATSDLEQGAYEQYF
.,TRBJ1-1,TRBV5-4,.,TGTGCCAGCAGCTTGGTAAACGGCGGGACTGAAGCTTTCTTT,CASSLVNGGTEAFF
.,TRBJ1-1,TRBV28,.,TGTGCCACCTACGCGGTGCGCACTGAAGCTTTCTTT,CATYAVRTEAFF
.,TRBJ2-3,TRBV29-1,.,TGCAGCGTTCTCAGGGACATTCGCACAGATACGCAGTATTTT,CSVLRDIRTDTQYF
.,TRBJ1-6,TRBV6-5,.,TGTGCCAGCAGTAGGACCGGGGGATGGAATTCACCCCTCCACTTT,CASSRTGGWNSPLHF
.,TRBJ1-5,TRBV5-6,.,TGTGCCAGCAGCTTCGGTCCGGGGGATCAGCCCCAGCATTTT,CASSFGPGDQPQHF
.,TRBJ2-3,TRBV24-1,.,TGTGCCACCAGTGATAGGACTCCAGGCACAGATACGCAGTATTTT,CATSDRTPGTDTQYF
.,TRBJ1-6,TRBV15,.,TGTGCCACCAGCAGAGAAGGGGATAATTCACCCCTCCACTTT,CATSREGDNSPLHF
.,TRBJ2-7,TRBV28,TRBD1,TGTGCCAGCAGTCTCTACAGGGGAATGAGTGACGAGCAGTACTTC,CASSLYRGMSDEQYF
once,TRBJ2-2,TRBV11-3,.,TGTGCCAGCAGCTTACAGGGATTGGGCACCGGGGAGCTGTTTTTT,CASSLQGLGTGELFF
.,TRBJ2-7,TRBV5-6,.,TGTGCCAGCAGCTTGTCGCGGGGAGCCTACGAGCAGTACTTC,CASSLSRGAYEQYF
.,TRBJ1-5,TRBV7-2,.,TGTGCCAGCAGCTTAAGGCAGGGGCCCTATCAGCCCCAGCATTTT,CASSLRQGPYQPQHF
.,TRBJ1-5,TRBV5-1,TRBD1,TGCGCCAGCAGCCTCGACGGCAGGGGGAATCAGCCCCAGCATTTT,CASSLDGRGNQPQHF
few,TRBJ1-2,TRBV3-1/TRBV3-2,.,TGTGCCAGCAGCCTAGCAGGGGCTGCTCACTATGGCTACACCTTC,CASSLAGAAHYGYTF
.,TRBJ1-1,TRBV6-6,.,TGTGCCAGCCTTGCGGGGCAGGAGGTACGTGCTTTCTTT,CASLAGQEVRAFF
.,TRBJ1-5,TRBV6-5,.,TGTGCCAGCAGTTACTCGTGGCCCAATAGCAATCAGCCCCAGCATTTT,CASSYSWPNSNQPQHF
.,TRBJ1-2,TRBV7-9,TRBD1,TGTGCCAGCAGCTTGCCTCCGGGACAGGGGTTTGGCTACACCTTC,CASSLPPGQGFGYTF
.,TRBJ1-1,TRBV5-1,.,TGCGCCAGCAGCTTGGTGGGGGGTGAAGCTTTCTTT,CASSLVGGEAFF
.,TRBJ1-1,TRBV13,.,TGTGCCAGCAGCTTACTACGGAGGTTAAGACAAATGAACACTGAAGCTTTCTTT,CASSLLRRLRQMNTEAFF
.,TRBJ1-2,TRBV27,.,TGTGCCAGCAGTTTAACAGGGTGGGGCTACACCTTC,CASSLTGWGYTF
.,TRBJ2-1,TRBV20-1,.,TGCAGTGCTGTGTCACCACTTGAGCAGTTCTTC,CSAVSPLEQFF